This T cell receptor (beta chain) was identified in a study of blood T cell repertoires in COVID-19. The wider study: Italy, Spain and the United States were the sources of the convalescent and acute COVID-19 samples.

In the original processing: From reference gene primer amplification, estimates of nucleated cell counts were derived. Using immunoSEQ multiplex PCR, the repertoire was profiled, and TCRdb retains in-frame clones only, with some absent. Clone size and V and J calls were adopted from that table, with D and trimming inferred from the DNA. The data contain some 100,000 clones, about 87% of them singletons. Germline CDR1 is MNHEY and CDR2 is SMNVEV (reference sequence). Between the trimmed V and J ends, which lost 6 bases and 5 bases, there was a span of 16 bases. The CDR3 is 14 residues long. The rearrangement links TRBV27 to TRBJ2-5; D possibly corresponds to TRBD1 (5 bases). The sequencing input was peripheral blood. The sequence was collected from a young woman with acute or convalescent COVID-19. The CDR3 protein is CASRRQSPLETQYF. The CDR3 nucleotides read TGTGCCAGCAGACGACAGTCCCCCCTGGAGACCCAGTACTTC.